A single sample is the source of the 10 T cell receptor beta chains below, sequenced in a study of blood T cell repertoires in COVID-19. Libraries were prepared by immunoSEQ multiplex PCR; TCRdb keeps only in-frame clonotypes and omits some of them. The table includes a few hundred thousand clones, roughly 84% detected once. The source material was peripheral blood. These receptors all stem from a human donor with COVID-19, enrolled during active disease. The donor label of this sample is uncertain.

V gene TRBV7-9 combines with J gene TRBJ2-3; 15 nucleotides line up with TRBD2. V trimming: 2 bases; J trimming: 0 bases; junction bases outside the gene matches: 6. The CDR3 consists of 19 residues. Germline CDR1 and CDR2: SEHNR and FQNEAQ (reference sequence). CDR3 nucleotide sequence: TGTGCCAGCAGCTTATATGGACTAGCGGGAGGGTATAGCACAGATACGCAGTATTTT. Translation gives CASSLYGLAGGYSTDTQYF.

The chain uses TRBV6-5 and TRBJ2-7; 8 bases agree with TRBD1. In germline, CDR1 is MNHEY, CDR2 SVGAGI. V lost 5 bases and J lost 3; bases outside the gene matches: 9. The CDR3 sequence is 15 residues long. CDR3 region: CASSPTGVYFYEQYF. CDR3 DNA sequence: TGTGCCAGCAGTCCGACAGGGGTTTATTTCTACGAGCAGTACTTC.

This clone was seen more than once but under ten times. A junction end diverges from the germline sequence, so it may reflect a read error. This sequence joins TRBV5-4 and TRBJ1-4; TRBD1 matches 10 bases. The germline CDR1 and CDR2 sequences are SGHNT and YYREEE (reference sequence). The CDR3 runs 14 residues. This CDR3 reads CASSTGWGDRGAIF. DNA of the CDR3: TGTGCCAGCAGCACTGGCTGGGGGGACAGGGGCGCTATTTTT.

This sequence joins TRBV28 and TRBJ1-5, with D possibly TRBD1 on 5 matching bases. CDR1 and CDR2 (germline): MDHEN, SYDVKM. V was trimmed by 7 bases and J by 5 bases, leaving 15 bases between them. The CDR3 runs to 14 residues. The CDR3 protein is CASTPPGGYQPQHF. CDR3 bases: TGTGCCAGCACCCCCCCGGGGGGGTATCAGCCCCAGCATTTT.

The chain is built from TRBV6-6 and TRBJ2-1; the match to TRBD2 covers 11 bases. Germline values: CDR1 MNHNY, CDR2 SVGAGI (reference sequence). J lost 4 bases, V lost 7 bases, and 6 bases had no gene match. This CDR3 is built from 15 residues. DNA of the CDR3: TGTGCCAGCATTCCGGGACTAGCGGAGTACAATGAGCAGTTCTTC. Protein: CASIPGLAEYNEQFF.

The chain combines TRBV18 with TRBJ1-1, with a tentative D call TRBD1 (6 bases). Germline V gene data show CDR1 as KGHSH and CDR2 as LQKENI. The CDR3 totals 16 residues. Between the trimmed V and J ends, which lost 1 base and 5 bases, there was a span of 17 bases. The CDR3 DNA sequence: TGTGCCAGCTCACCACGTCGTTCAGGGGCTGGGACTGAAGCTTTCTTT. Amino acids: CASSPRRSGAGTEAFF. The whole variable domain, remainder taken from reference TRBV18 and TRBJ1-1, is NAGVMQNPRHLVRRRGQEARLRCSPMKGHSHVYWYRQLPEEGLKFMVYLQKENIIDESGMPKERFSAEFPKEGPSILRIQQVVRGDSAAYFCASSPRRSGAGTEAFFGQGTRLTVV.

The chain links TRBV12-3 or TRBV12-4 to TRBJ1-5; 7 bases are a match to TRBD1. The CDR3 has 13 residues. Unmatched junction bases numbered 2, after V lost 5 bases and J lost 4 bases. CDR3 amino acids: CASSGQDNQPQHF. In nucleotides, the CDR3 is TGTGCCAGCAGTGGACAGGATAATCAGCCCCAGCATTTT.

The chain has TRBV7-9 and TRBJ1-6, with D perhaps matching TRBD1 (6 bases). Germline CDR1 is SEHNR and CDR2 is FQNEAQ (reference sequence). V lost 4 bases to trimming and J lost 10 bases, with 11 bases between them. The CDR3 totals 13 residues. The CDR3 sequence: CASSSGQPSPLHF. In DNA form, the CDR3 reads TGTGCCAGCAGCTCCGGACAGCCGTCACCCCTCCACTTT.

The chain couples TRBV5-1 to TRBJ2-7; 9 bases agree with TRBD1. V lost 6 bases, J lost 6 bases, and 10 bases stayed unmatched. Germline V lookup: CDR1 SGHRS, CDR2 YFSETQ. The CDR3 length is 14 residues. CDR3 residues: CASTILQGASEQYF. In nucleotides, the CDR3 is TGCGCCAGCACCATACTACAGGGGGCAAGCGAGCAGTACTTC. Based on the CDR3 plus reference TRBV5-1 and TRBJ2-7, the full variable domain is KAGVTQTPRYLIKTRGQQVTLSCSPISGHRSVSWYQQTPGQGLQFLFEYFSETQRNKGNFPGRFSGRQFSNSRSEMNVSTLELGDSALYLCASTILQGASEQYFGPGTRLTVT.

This chain uses TRBV19 with TRBJ1-5; 8 bases are a match to TRBD1. Germline V CDR1 and CDR2: LNHDA, SQIVND (reference sequence). Trimming took 5 bases from V and 1 from J; bases not matched to a gene: 4. The CDR3 length is 15 residues. CDR3 sequence reads: CASSDTGGSNQPQHF. As DNA, the CDR3 is TGTGCCAGTAGTGATACAGGGGGAAGCAATCAGCCCCAGCATTTT.